Described below is a single TCR beta chain sequence and its context. The CDR3 length is 16 residues. Trimming removed 6 bases from V and 4 bases from J, with 19 bases in between. Germline V lookup: CDR1 SNHLY, CDR2 FYNNEI. The entry originates in a study of PD-L1 blockade in urothelial cancer. At the level of the study: At 3 weeks after treatment start (second dose) and again at 6 weeks, blood was analyzed.

Each patient contributed between 1 and 8 total time points of blood mononuclear cells, pretreatment and during treatment. Profiling relied on immunoSEQ multiplex PCR, and the TCRdb table lists in-frame clones only, not all of them. This table has 80,000 to 130,000 clones, about 89% appearing once. The sample was PBMCs, taken around atezolizumab (anti-PD-L1) treatment. The J gene is TRBJ1-5, the V gene TRBV2, with D possibly being TRBD1 (6 bases). The source of this sequence is an elderly woman with urothelial cancer. The CDR3 spells CASSLSMRGGNQPQHF. The CDR3 DNA sequence: TGTGCCAGCAGCCTAAGCATGAGGGGGGGAAATCAGCCCCAGCATTTT.